The 19 T cell receptor delta chains reported below all come from one sample, sequenced in a study of gamma-delta chains in newborns, infants, children. TCRdb re-called the reads through CATT. The sample shows about 5,700 delta-chain clones, 0.4% to 0.45% of them seen only once. Material for sequencing was blood. Receptor source: a child who was a newborn, infant or young child, either healthy, febrile or measles-vaccinated (not recorded which).

On this clone: The protein TCRdb gives is from a much larger clone and does not agree with this DNA's translation at residue 12, likely a read error; the protein shown here comes from the DNA. The chain links TRDV2 to TRDJ3; tentative D call: TRDD3 (6 bases). There are 17 residues in the CDR3. Germline CDR1 GEAIGNYY, CDR2 EKD. CDR3 nucleotides: TGTGCCTGTGACACCGTACTGGGCCCCTGGGACGCCCGACAGATGTTTTTC. Amino acid sequence: CACDTVLGPWDARQMFF.

This clone was counted only a few times. A much more abundant neighbour one base away suggests this may be a read error. This chain links TRDV2 with TRDJ3; 9 bases are a match to TRDD3. Germline V gene lookup returns CDR1 GEAIGNYY and CDR2 EKD. The CDR3 is 22 amino acids. Trimming at V came to 0 bases and at J to 2 bases, leaving 16 bases not matched to a gene. DNA for the CDR3: TGTGCCTGTGACACCGTTCATACTGGGGGAGTCTCTAGCCCCTGGGACACCCGACAGATGTTTTTC. This translates into CACDTVHTGGVSSPWDTRQMFF.

About this clone: The TCRdb record carries a much larger clone's protein, which differs from this DNA's translation at residue 6; a read error is the likely cause, and the protein listed here is the DNA translation. The genes are TRDV2 and TRDJ3; 12 nucleotides agree with TRDD3. This CDR3 has 19 residues. J was trimmed by 2 bases and V by 3 bases; bases with no gene match: 7. Germline CDR1 is GEAIGNYY and CDR2 is EKD. The CDR3 reads CACDPALGDTTWDTRQMFF. The CDR3 DNA reads TGTGCCTGTGACCCCGCACTGGGGGATACAACCTGGGACACCCGACAGATGTTTTTC.

Note on this clone: Just one base apart from a much larger clone, this may be a read error. This CDR3 is also generated by other DNA sequences in the sample. The rearrangement links TRDV2 to TRDJ3, with 13 nucleotides matching TRDD3. Per the germline V gene, CDR1 is GEAIGNYY and CDR2 is EKD. CDR3 length: 20 amino acids. CDR3 protein: CACDTVLGDTRSWDTRQMFF. CDR3 DNA sequence: TGCGCCTGTGACACCGTACTGGGGGATACGAGGTCCTGGGACACCCGACAGATGTTTTTC.

This clone was seen more than once but under ten times. This may be a read error: a much more frequent sequence differs by one nucleotide. The sample carries other DNA sequences with the same CDR3. V usage is TRDV2 and J usage is TRDJ3; perhaps TRDD3 as D (5 bases). CDR1 is GEAIGNYY, CDR2 EKD, per germline. The CDR3 contains 18 residues. CDR3 DNA sequence: TGTGCCTGTGACACAATGGGGCCGAGCTCCTGGGATACCCGACAGATGTTTTTC. This encodes CACDTMGPSSWDTRQMFF.

This clone has a handful of counts. The protein TCRdb lists belongs to a much larger clone and differs from this DNA's translation at residue 16, which points to a read error; the protein shown is made from the DNA. The CDR3 reads CACDTLLLGDTVGAQPFF. CDR3 nucleotide sequence: TGTGCCTGTGACACCTTATTACTGGGGGATACGGTGGGAGCACAACCCTTCTTT. The chain carries TRDV2 and TRDJ2, with 13 bases identical to TRDD3. Germline V CDR1 and CDR2: GEAIGNYY, EKD. This CDR3 spans 18 amino acids.

This clone was observed at least ten times. The V call is TRDV2, the J call TRDJ3, with TRDD3 as a possible D gene (6 bases). Trimming removed 0 bases from V and 0 bases from J, with 14 bases in between. CDR3 length equals 19 residues. Germline CDR1 GEAIGNYY, CDR2 EKD. CDR3 DNA: TGTGCCTGTGACACCTGGGGATGGGCGAGCTCCTGGGACACCCGACAGATGTTTTTC. Its translation is CACDTWGWASSWDTRQMFF.

Note on this clone: The protein held in TCRdb is that of a much larger clone and does not match this DNA's translation at residue 4, likely because of a read error; the protein shown is translated from the DNA. The gene calls are TRDV2 and TRDJ1; 9 bases match TRDD3. This CDR3 is 16 amino acids long. V trimming: 5 bases; J trimming: 0 bases; junction bases outside the gene matches: 9. Germline CDR1 reads GEAIGNYY; CDR2 reads EKD. Here the CDR3 DNA reads TGTGCCTGTGGCACAAACGCTGGGGGATACACCGATAAACTCATCTTT. Translation: CACGTNAGGYTDKLIF.

This clone was counted only a few times. Possible read error: a much larger clone is one base away. Within the sample, other DNA sequences also encode this same CDR3. V gene TRDV2 combines with J gene TRDJ3, with 12 bases matching TRDD3. Germline assignment: CDR1 GEAIGNYY and CDR2 EKD. The V gene end was trimmed by 0 bases and the J gene end by 0 bases; junction bases not matched to a gene: 5. The CDR3 runs 20 residues. The CDR3 sequence is CACDTLLGDTSSWDTRQMFF. The CDR3 DNA sequence: TGTGCCTGTGACACCCTGCTGGGGGATACGAGCTCCTGGGACACCCGACAGATGTTTTTC.

This clone is medium-sized. Other nucleotide sequences from this sample produce the same CDR3. CDR3 sequence (DNA): TGTGCCTGTGACATACTGGGGGATACCCCTCGCTCCTGGGACACCCGACAGATGTTTTTC. It yields the protein CACDILGDTPRSWDTRQMFF. The V call is TRDV2, the J call TRDJ3, with 12 bases lining up with TRDD3. The CDR3 sequence is 20 residues long. After removal of 2 bases from V and 0 bases from J, the junction contained 7 bases not matched to a gene. Germline V CDR1 and CDR2: GEAIGNYY, EKD.

As regards this clone: Just one base apart from a much larger clone, this may be a read error. Other DNA sequences in this specimen translate into the identical CDR3. The chain is built from TRDV2 and TRDJ1; 10 positions match TRDD3. J gave up 5 bases and V 5 bases, and 4 bases lay outside the gene matches. Germline V gene sequence: CDR1 GEAIGNYY, CDR2 EKD. There are 13 residues in the CDR3. The CDR3 is CACVWGIPDKLIF. In nucleotides, the CDR3 is TGTGCCTGTGTGTGGGGGATACCTGATAAACTCATCTTT.

Remarks on this clone: The protein in TCRdb stems from a much larger clone and differs at residue 6 from this DNA's translation, likely a read error; here the protein is translated from the DNA. The chain carries TRDV2 and TRDJ3; 8 bases align to TRDD3. The CDR3 consists of 17 residues. The germline gives CDR1 GEAIGNYY, CDR2 EKD. The V segment lost 0 bases and the J segment 5 bases; nucleotides outside the gene matches: 5. The CDR3 region is CACDTTWDTRDTRQMFF. CDR3 in DNA: TGTGCCTGTGACACCACCTGGGATACGAGGGACACCCGACAGATGTTTTTC.

A note on this clone: A far larger clone is off by one base, so a read error is likely. Other DNA sequences in this sample translate to the same CDR3. The chain combines TRDV2 with TRDJ2; 8 bases map to TRDD3. CDR3 length: 14 residues. Per germline, CDR1 GEAIGNYY and CDR2 EKD. Here the CDR3 DNA reads TGTGCCTGTGACACCTGGGGGATGACGGCACAACTCTTCTTT. Its protein product is CACDTWGMTAQLFF.

This clone has a handful of counts. This may arise from a read error, as a much more abundant clone is one base away. In the same sample, other DNA sequences code for this CDR3. V usage is TRDV2 and J usage is TRDJ1; 10 nucleotides agree with TRDD3. The germline CDR1 and CDR2 sequences are GEAIGNYY and EKD. The CDR3 is 13 amino acids. This CDR3 is CACSGGYGGGLIF. As DNA, the CDR3 is TGCGCCTGTTCAGGGGGATACGGGGGAGGACTCATCTTT.

This clone was counted a few times. TCRdb's entry gives the protein of a much larger clone, which mismatches this DNA's translation at residue 5, likely from a read error; the protein reported here is translated from the DNA. The V call is TRDV2, the J call TRDJ1, with 7 bases identical to TRDD3. Losses at the gene ends were 3 bases for V and 5 bases for J; bases not matched to a gene: 20. The CDR3 totals 18 residues. Germline V gene lookup returns CDR1 GEAIGNYY and CDR2 EKD. CDR3: CACDAVGILGTVKDKLIF. CDR3 in DNA: TGTGCCTGTGACGCCGTTGGGATACTGGGGACAGTGAAGGATAAACTCATCTTT.

This clone appeared many times. TCRdb and the translated DNA give different amino acids at residue 11; the protein presented here is the one translated from the DNA. The chain combines TRDV2 with TRDJ2; the match to TRDD3 covers 13 bases. V was pared by 3 bases and J by 7 bases, with 7 bases of the junction left unmatched. CDR3 length: 16 residues. Germline-derived CDR1 and CDR2 are GEAIGNYY and EKD. CDR3 amino acids: CACDHLLGDTVAQLFF. The CDR3 nucleotides are TGTGCCTGTGACCACCTACTGGGGGATACGGTAGCACAACTCTTCTTT.

The V call is TRDV2, the J call TRDJ1, with 10 bases that match TRDD3. Germline CDR1 and CDR2: GEAIGNYY and EKD. The CDR3 is 16 amino acids. The V segment lost 0 bases and the J segment 5 bases; nucleotides outside the gene matches: 8. DNA for the CDR3: TGTGCCTGTGACACCGTTGGGGGATACAATTCAGATAAACTCATCTTT. Protein sequence: CACDTVGGYNSDKLIF.

This clone was seen a handful of times. This may be a read error: a much more frequent sequence differs by one nucleotide. The sample has other DNA sequences that encode this CDR3 too. The V gene is TRDV2, the J gene TRDJ3; 9 bases align to TRDD3. The V and J ends lost 0 bases and 0 bases, in that order; junction bases with no gene match: 8. Germline lookup yields CDR1 GEAIGNYY and CDR2 EKD. This CDR3 contains 20 residues. As DNA, the CDR3 is TGTGCCTGTGACACCATAACTGGGGGACCGAGCTCCTGGGACACCCGACAGATGTTTTTC. Translated, it gives CACDTITGGPSSWDTRQMFF.

Comment on this clone: The protein TCRdb lists belongs to a much larger clone and differs from this DNA's translation at residue 9, which points to a read error; the protein shown is made from the DNA. The V and J genes are TRDV2 and TRDJ3; 9 bases agree with TRDD3. Germline V CDR1 and CDR2: GEAIGNYY, EKD. V lost 7 bases, J lost 2 bases, and 11 bases stayed unmatched. CDR3 length: 18 amino acids. CDR3 nucleotide sequence: TGTGCCTGCTCATCCTACTGGGGGACAACCTGGGACACCCGACAGATGTTTTTC. Translating it yields CACSSYWGTTWDTRQMFF.